The 4 T cell receptor beta chains given below trace back to one sample, sequenced in a study of blood T cells in healthy people across ages. A second PCR, run for roughly 7 to 11 cycles, used a sample-barcoded 5' primer plus a J-beta primer mix. TCRdb processed the 5' RACE reads anew with MiXCR; each CDR3 protein has one entry. The table shows 1.8 million or so distinct CDR3 sequences, with about two fifths occurring only once. The sequenced sample consisted of blood. Every receptor here comes from a human donor in good health.

At least ten counts were recorded for this clonotype. CDR3 in amino acids: CASSSGGGVAYEQYF. The CDR3 region has the DNA TGTGCCAGCAGCTCGGGCGGGGGGGTAGCCTACGAGCAGTACTTC. The chain combines TRBV7-2 with TRBJ2-7, with 9 bases aligning to TRBD2. The CDR3 has 15 residues. Germline V CDR1 and CDR2: SGHTA, FQGNSA. Trimming cost V 4 bases and J 2 bases; bases outside gene matches: 6. Looking up the rest from reference TRBV7-2 and TRBJ2-7 gives the full variable domain: GAGVSQSPSNKVTEKGKDVELRCDPISGHTALYWYRQSLGQGLEFLIYFQGNSAPDKSGLPSDRFSAERTGGSVSTLTIQRTQQEDSAVYLCASSSGGGVAYEQYFGPGTRLTVT.

This clonotype appeared a few times. The chain uses TRBV24-1 and TRBJ1-4, with TRBD1 matching 8 bases. Germline V lookup: CDR1 KGHDR, CDR2 SFDVKD. V lost 5 bases to trimming and J lost 10 bases; unmatched junction nucleotides: 14. This CDR3 region has 16 residues. This CDR3 reads CATSGREPGQDGKLFF. The CDR3 DNA reads as TGTGCCACCAGTGGGCGAGAACCGGGACAGGATGGAAAACTGTTTTTT.

The genes are TRBV6-1 and TRBJ2-3, with a tentative D call TRBD1 (6 bases). V was clipped by 4 bases and J by 2 bases, with 22 bases between them. In germline, CDR1 is MNHNS, CDR2 SASEGT. CDR3 length equals 18 residues. The CDR3 DNA sequence: TGTGCCAGCAGTGGTCTTCTGGGGGCCAAAGCGAACACAGATACGCAGTATTTT. Protein sequence: CASSGLLGAKANTDTQYF.

This clonotype was seen once. The chain is built from TRBV7-2 and TRBJ1-2; D gene unclear. Germline-derived CDR1 and CDR2 are SGHTA and FQGNSA. V lost 6 bases to trimming and J lost 0 bases, with 11 bases between them. The CDR3 sequence is 14 residues long. This chain's CDR3 is CASRSGAANYGYTF. CDR3 sequence (DNA): TGTGCCAGCAGATCGGGAGCAGCTAACTATGGCTACACCTTC.